These 27 T cell receptor beta chains came from one sample sequenced in a study of cytomegalovirus exposure and HLA in healthy donors. Vbeta (60) and Jbeta (13) primers were used in the PCR. Profiled with immunoSEQ multiplex PCR; TCRdb holds only in-frame clones, not every one. The data contain about 230,000 clones, approximately 80% of them singletons. Sequencing used PBMCs. Receptor source: a woman aged 40 to 50 in good health and CMV-seronegative.

The chain couples TRBV5-1 to TRBJ2-3, with D hard to call. The CDR3 loop spans 14 amino acids. V shed 0 bases and J shed 5 bases, with 10 bases lying between them. Per germline, CDR1 SGHRS and CDR2 YFSETQ. The CDR3 region is CASSLGQDEDTQYF. The CDR3 nucleotides are TGCGCCAGCAGCTTGGGGCAGGATGAAGATACGCAGTATTTT.

Of note for this clone: The sample carries other DNA sequences with the same CDR3. The chain employs TRBV4-2 and TRBJ2-5; D gene uncertain. The CDR3 spans 14 residues. In germline, CDR1 is LGHNA, CDR2 YNFKEQ. V shed 0 bases and J shed 5 bases, with 10 bases lying between them. The CDR3 reads CASSQDVGWETQYF. The CDR3 coding sequence is TGTGCCAGCAGCCAAGATGTCGGGTGGGAGACCCAGTACTTC.

In DNA form, the CDR3 reads TGTGCCAGCAGCTTGCCAGGGGACACTGAAGCTTTCTTT. It yields the protein CASSLPGDTEAFF. This chain links TRBV5-6 with TRBJ1-1; D possibly corresponds to TRBD1 (6 bases). The CDR3 length is 13 residues. Germline values: CDR1 SGHDT, CDR2 YYEEEE. The V end was cut by 1 base, the J end by 3 bases, with 7 bases between.

The chain links TRBV7-2 to TRBJ2-3; 9 nucleotides match TRBD2. V was clipped by 4 bases and J by 5 bases; unmatched bases: 7. The CDR3 totals 15 residues. Germline V gives CDR1 SGHTA, CDR2 FQGNSA. The CDR3 DNA sequence: TGTGCCAGCAGCTCCCTTAGCGGGGGCGGAGATACGCAGTATTTT. It translates to CASSSLSGGGDTQYF.

This chain joins TRBV6-5 and TRBJ2-2; 13 bases are a match to TRBD2. CDR1 MNHEY and CDR2 SVGAGI come from the germline V gene. This CDR3 contains 15 residues. Unmatched junction bases numbered 6, after V lost 6 bases and J lost 8 bases. The CDR3 nucleotides read TGTGCCAGCAGAACCCCGGGACTAGCGGGGGGGGAGCTGTTTTTT. This sequence encodes CASRTPGLAGGELFF.

The chain combines TRBV7-9 with TRBJ1-4; TRBD1 is a possible D gene (6 bases). CDR1 is SEHNR and CDR2 is FQNEAQ in the germline V gene (reference sequence). Trimming removed 3 bases from V and 7 bases from J, with 15 bases in between. The CDR3 extends over 15 amino acids. CDR3 in amino acids: CASSFILGRGEKLFF. The CDR3, as DNA: TGTGCCAGCAGCTTTATCTTGGGCAGGGGTGAAAAACTGTTTTTT.

CDR3 region: CASRDSGTYEQYF. The CDR3 region has the DNA TGTGCCAGCCGGGACAGTGGGACCTACGAGCAGTACTTC. V usage is TRBV7-2 and J usage is TRBJ2-7; 7 nucleotides line up with TRBD1. The V and J ends lost 8 bases and 2 bases, in that order; junction bases with no gene match: 6. The CDR3 has 13 amino acids. CDR1 is SGHTA and CDR2 is FQGNSA in the germline V gene.

The chain has TRBV6-5 and TRBJ2-1, with D uncertain. V was shortened by 10 bases and J by 6 bases, with 13 bases between the two germline ends. Germline lookup yields CDR1 MNHEY and CDR2 SVGAGI. The CDR3 runs to 12 residues. CDR3 nucleotides: TGTGCCACCACCCAGGCGTTCAATGAGCAGTTCTTC. It yields the protein CATTQAFNEQFF.

The chain recombines TRBV7-2 with TRBJ2-5, with D hard to call. Germline CDR1 reads SGHTA; CDR2 reads FQGNSA. CDR3 length equals 13 residues. Trimming stripped 5 bases from V and 5 bases from J, with 12 bases between. CDR3: CASSQRLRETQYF. CDR3 nucleotide sequence: TGTGCCAGCAGCCAGAGGCTAAGGGAGACCCAGTACTTC. The full variable domain, completed using reference TRBV7-2 and TRBJ2-5, is GAGVSQSPSNKVTEKGKDVELRCDPISGHTALYWYRQSLGQGLEFLIYFQGNSAPDKSGLPSDRFSAERTGGSVSTLTIQRTQQEDSAVYLCASSQRLRETQYFGPGTRLLVL.

The genes are TRBV6-1 and TRBJ2-7; 14 bases are a match to TRBD2. Germline CDR1 MNHNS, CDR2 SASEGT. V lost 6 bases to trimming and J lost 6 bases; unmatched junction nucleotides: 4. CDR3 length equals 14 residues. The chain's CDR3 is CASRIGTSGGEQYF. The CDR3 DNA is TGTGCCAGCAGGATTGGGACTAGCGGGGGCGAGCAGTACTTC.

Concerning this clone: One end of the junction varies from germline; a read error may be responsible. The chain has TRBV7-8 and TRBJ2-7; TRBD2 matches 8 bases. The CDR3 covers 14 residues. Germline V gene sequence: CDR1 SGHVS, CDR2 FQNEAQ. CDR3 residues: CASSIWTSSHEQYF. CDR3 DNA: TGTGCCAGCAGCATCTGGACTAGCTCCCACGAGCAGTACTTC.

The CDR3 sequence: CASSEVTGNGDSPLHF. As DNA, the CDR3 is TGTGCCAGCAGTGAGGTGACAGGGAATGGTGATTCACCCCTCCACTTT. The chain joins TRBV6-1 to TRBJ1-6; 7 bases map to TRBD1. The CDR3 length is 16 residues. Germline values: CDR1 MNHNS, CDR2 SASEGT. V shed 3 bases, J shed 8 bases, and the junction held 10 bases outside the gene matches.

This chain uses TRBV6-4 with TRBJ1-2; no definite D call. CDR3 length: 15 amino acids. V lost 5 bases to trimming and J lost 4 bases, with 17 bases between them. The V gene's germline CDR1 is MRHNA and CDR2 SNTAGT. The CDR3 region has the DNA TGTGCCAGCAGTCCACCGTCCAGGCACGTCTATGGCTACACCTTC. Amino acid sequence: CASSPPSRHVYGYTF.

The V and J genes are TRBV11-1 and TRBJ2-3; 9 bases are a match to TRBD2. Germline V CDR1 and CDR2: SGHAT, FQDESV (reference sequence). The CDR3 is 16 amino acids. V shed 5 bases, J shed 1 base, and the junction held 7 bases outside the gene matches. CDR3: CASSQKRGVGTDTQYF. The CDR3 bases are TGTGCCAGCAGCCAAAAGCGGGGGGTGGGCACAGATACGCAGTATTTT.

This chain links TRBV11-2 with TRBJ2-2; 9 nucleotides align to TRBD1. This CDR3 is 15 amino acids long. V lost 10 bases and J lost 6; bases outside the gene matches: 12. Germline CDR1 reads SGHAT; CDR2 reads FQNNGV. The CDR3 nucleotides are TGTGCCACCACCCTGTCGAGACAGGGGGCCGGGGAGCTGTTTTTT. Translating gives CATTLSRQGAGELFF.

This clone was seen a few times. Here the CDR3 DNA reads TGTGCCAGCAGTTTCGGAGGACAGGGGAATGAAAAACTGTTTTTT. Amino acids: CASSFGGQGNEKLFF. The rearrangement uses TRBV28 and TRBJ1-4; 9 bases are a match to TRBD1. J was trimmed by 5 bases and V by 3 bases; bases with no gene match: 4. CDR1 and CDR2 (germline): MDHEN, SYDVKM. CDR3 length: 15 residues.

The rearrangement links TRBV5-1 to TRBJ2-1, with 13 bases identical to TRBD2. CDR3 length: 16 amino acids. The germline gives CDR1 SGHRS, CDR2 YFSETQ. V was pared by 5 bases and J by 0 bases, with 2 bases of the junction left unmatched. The CDR3 nucleotides read TGCGCCAGCAGACTAGCGGGGGGGAGCTCCTACAATGAGCAGTTCTTC. Translated: CASRLAGGSSYNEQFF.

The chain is built from TRBV28 and TRBJ2-7, with 7 bases that match TRBD2. Unmatched junction bases numbered 10, after V lost 5 bases and J lost 3 bases. Germline values: CDR1 MDHEN, CDR2 SYDVKM. This CDR3 has 15 amino acids. CDR3 nucleotides: TGTGCCAGCAGTCCAACCGGGACTAAGGGCTACGAGCAGTACTTC. Translating it yields CASSPTGTKGYEQYF.

The V and J genes are TRBV5-1 and TRBJ2-5; TRBD1 aligns across 8 bases. The CDR3 is 15 amino acids. V gave up 5 bases and J gave up 3 bases; unmatched junction bases: 9. From germline, CDR1 is SGHRS and CDR2 YFSETQ. CDR3 sequence (DNA): TGCGCCAGCAGAAAACAGGGGGGAGGCGAAGAGACCCAGTACTTC. Translation: CASRKQGGGEETQYF. Filled out from reference TRBV5-1 and TRBJ2-5, the complete variable domain reads KAGVTQTPRYLIKTRGQQVTLSCSPISGHRSVSWYQQTPGQGLQFLFEYFSETQRNKGNFPGRFSGRQFSNSRSEMNVSTLELGDSALYLCASRKQGGGEETQYFGPGTRLLVL.

This chain joins TRBV4-3 and TRBJ2-3; 9 bases line up with TRBD2. The CDR3 has 17 amino acids. In germline, CDR1 is LGHNA, CDR2 YSLEER. V shed 4 bases and J 1 base; nucleotides not matched to a gene: 9. The CDR3 loop is CASSPDVAGAGTDTQYF. The CDR3 coding sequence is TGCGCCAGCAGCCCGGACGTAGCGGGGGCCGGCACAGATACGCAGTATTTT.

The genes are TRBV7-2 and TRBJ2-5, with D possibly being TRBD2 (6 bases). The J call is in doubt because the DNA end fits TRBJ2-7 better. CDR1 SGHTA and CDR2 FQGNSA come from the germline V gene. This CDR3 has 13 residues. Written as DNA, the CDR3 is TGTGCCAGCCAGCGGGCCCAGGGCTACGAGCAGTACTTC. Translating it yields CASQRAQGYEQYF.

This chain uses TRBV28 with TRBJ1-5, with TRBD1 identical over 7 bases. This CDR3 has 14 residues. The germline V gene has CDR1 MDHEN and CDR2 SYDVKM. V shed 4 bases, J shed 2 bases, and the junction held 2 bases outside the gene matches. The CDR3 reads CASSWGTGNQPQHF. The DNA for the CDR3 is TGTGCCAGCAGTTGGGGGACAGGCAATCAGCCCCAGCATTTT.

This clone was seen a handful of times. The chain carries TRBV4-1 and TRBJ1-4; D remains ambiguous. This CDR3 is 13 amino acids long. Trimming removed 4 bases from V and 7 bases from J, with 10 bases in between. Germline loops: CDR1 MGHRA, CDR2 YSYEKL. For the CDR3, the DNA is TGCGCCAGCAGCCCTACCCTTGGTGAAAAACTGTTTTTT. This encodes CASSPTLGEKLFF.

The J gene is TRBJ1-2, the V gene TRBV19; no clear D gene. Germline lookup yields CDR1 LNHDA and CDR2 SQIVND (reference sequence). This CDR3 is built from 14 residues. Trimming removed 3 bases at V and 4 bases at J, with 12 bases between. CDR3 loop: CASSIGPGGYGYTF. The CDR3 DNA sequence: TGTGCCAGTAGTATCGGTCCCGGAGGCTATGGCTACACCTTC.

This chain uses TRBV5-1 with TRBJ2-3; D perhaps matches TRBD1 (6 bases). Looked up from germline, CDR1 is SGHRS and CDR2 is YFSETQ. The CDR3 runs 16 residues. The V end lost 0 bases, the J end lost 3 bases, and 14 bases lay between the germline ends. The CDR3 loop reads CASSLEGRGKTDTQYF. The CDR3 coding sequence is TGCGCCAGCAGCTTGGAGGGTAGGGGGAAAACAGATACGCAGTATTTT. The whole variable domain, remainder taken from reference TRBV5-1 and TRBJ2-3, is KAGVTQTPRYLIKTRGQQVTLSCSPISGHRSVSWYQQTPGQGLQFLFEYFSETQRNKGNFPGRFSGRQFSNSRSEMNVSTLELGDSALYLCASSLEGRGKTDTQYFGPGTRLTVL.

This clone has just one count. This chain connects TRBV7-2 to TRBJ1-1, with 12 bases identical to TRBD1. Germline lookup yields CDR1 SGHTA and CDR2 FQGNSA. The CDR3 spans 16 residues. Trimming took 0 bases from V and 8 from J; bases not matched to a gene: 7. The CDR3 DNA reads as TGTGCCAGCAGCTTAGCCCCGGGACAGGGGGCAAAAGAAGCTTTCTTT. Translated, it gives CASSLAPGQGAKEAFF.

This clone turned up a few times. Other nucleotide sequences from this sample produce the same CDR3. The chain recombines TRBV7-9 with TRBJ1-1; D unclear. V shed 4 bases and J shed 1 base, with 4 bases lying between them. The CDR3 is made up of 12 amino acids. Per germline, CDR1 SEHNR and CDR2 FQNEAQ (reference sequence). The CDR3 loop is CASSSQNTEAFF. CDR3 nucleotide sequence: TGTGCCAGCAGCTCACAGAACACTGAAGCTTTCTTT.